This is a list of T cell receptor beta chains from one sample in a study of regulatory T cells in long-lasting Graves disease. One entry per CDR3 protein results from TCRdb running MiXCR on the multiplex PCR reads. The sample lists 350,000 to 550,000 distinct CDR3 sequences; around 15% were seen once. The same data also went into a second study, on T cells in Graves' hyperthyroidism and ophthalmopathy.

This specimen was peripheral blood mononuclear cells (PBMCs), taken at new diagnosis, from a patient treated with antithyroid drugs. The source is a woman between 50 and 59 years old with Graves disease. The CDR3 runs from the conserved cysteine through the conserved F or W. The D gene is left open where the match is weak. The size field is filled for only some rows; it gives once, few, many or a size class.

TRBJ2-3,16,many,TRBV28,TRBD1,CASSLPDRGDTDTQYF,TGTGCCAGCAGTTTACCCGACAGGGGGGACACAGATACGCAGTATTTT
TRBJ2-7,14,NA,TRBV12-3/TRBV12-4,NA,CASSFFQDSYGQYF,TGTGCCAGCAGTTTTTTTCAGGACTCCTACGGGCAGTACTTC
TRBJ2-5,13,NA,TRBV19,NA,CASSIQQGQTQYF,TGTGCCAGTAGTATCCAACAGGGACAGACCCAGTACTTC
TRBJ2-5,13,NA,TRBV4-1,NA,CASSPMVVETQYF,TGCGCCAGCAGCCCTATGGTGGTAGAGACCCAGTACTTC
TRBJ2-5,15,NA,TRBV10-3,TRBD2,CAISEQEGGAKTQYF,TGTGCCATCAGTGAGCAGGAGGGAGGGGCGAAGACCCAGTACTTC
TRBJ2-6,16,many,TRBV12-5,NA,CASGLVSFSGANVLTF,TGTGCTAGTGGTTTGGTGTCTTTCTCTGGGGCCAACGTCCTGACTTTC
TRBJ1-1,12,many,TRBV30,NA,CAWRTGNLEAFF,TGTGCCTGGAGAACAGGGAACCTAGAAGCTTTCTTT
TRBJ2-7,17,many,TRBV10-3,NA,CAISLYTGRLNTYEQYF,TGTGCCATCAGTCTGTACACAGGGCGGCTAAACACCTACGAGCAGTACTTC
TRBJ2-6,16,many,TRBV5-1,NA,CASVKADPSGANVLTF,TGCGCCAGCGTGAAGGCAGACCCCTCTGGGGCCAACGTCCTGACTTTC
TRBJ1-4,13,many,TRBV28,NA,CASSPVGIGKLFF,TGTGCCAGCAGTCCGGTTGGGATCGGAAAACTGTTTTTT
TRBJ2-3,15,few,TRBV28,TRBD1,CASSLPLGQGHTQYF,TGTGCCAGCAGTTTACCTTTGGGACAGGGACATACGCAGTATTTT
TRBJ1-1,15,many,TRBV2,TRBD1,CASRYVQGWNTEAFF,TGTGCCAGCAGATACGTACAGGGGTGGAACACTGAAGCTTTCTTT
TRBJ1-3,14,many,TRBV2,NA,CASKGSRDLNTIYF,TGTGCCAGCAAAGGGTCCAGGGACCTAAACACCATATATTTT
TRBJ2-6,19,NA,TRBV6-2/TRBV6-3,TRBD1,CASRRIRGEGTAGANVLTF,TGTGCCAGCAGGCGCATCAGAGGCGAGGGGACAGCGGGGGCCAACGTCCTGACTTTC
TRBJ1-4,15,many,TRBV12-3/TRBV12-4,TRBD1,CASSAPGQGSEKLFF,TGTGCCAGCAGTGCTCCGGGACAGGGTTCCGAAAAACTGTTTTTT
TRBJ1-1,14,many,TRBV2,NA,CASTKILEGTEAFF,TGTGCCAGCACCAAAATTCTGGAGGGCACTGAAGCTTTCTTT
TRBJ2-2,11,few,TRBV29-1,NA,CSVERAGELFF,TGCAGCGTTGAAAGGGCCGGGGAGCTGTTTTTT
TRBJ2-5,14,many,TRBV9,TRBD1,CASSKGQDQETQYF,TGTGCCAGCAGCAAGGGACAGGACCAAGAGACCCAGTACTTC
TRBJ2-3,15,NA,TRBV9,NA,CASSIDSGAGDTQYF,TGTGCCAGCAGCATCGACTCAGGGGCGGGAGATACGCAGTATTTT
TRBJ2-3,15,NA,TRBV6-1,NA,CASRALLAGTDTQYF,TGTGCCAGCAGGGCCCTACTAGCTGGCACAGATACGCAGTATTTT
TRBJ2-5,14,NA,TRBV7-9,NA,CASSLVSQQETQYF,TGTGCCAGCAGCTTAGTTTCACAGCAAGAGACCCAGTACTTC
TRBJ1-6,12,few,TRBV27,NA,CASSNPGSPLHF,TGTGCCAGCAGCAACCCAGGGTCACCCCTCCACTTT
TRBJ2-1,15,NA,TRBV5-8,NA,CASSLSQNRYNEQFF,TGTGCCAGCAGCTTGAGTCAGAACCGTTACAATGAGCAGTTCTTC
TRBJ2-7,16,few,TRBV4-1,TRBD1,CASSPGQGTGGYEQYF,TGCGCCAGCAGCCCCGGCCAAGGGACAGGGGGCTACGAGCAGTACTTC
TRBJ2-7,14,many,TRBV20-1,TRBD1,CSARPAPTGSEQYF,TGCAGTGCTAGACCCGCCCCGACAGGGAGCGAGCAGTACTTC
TRBJ2-3,14,few,TRBV5-5,TRBD2,CASRPAGGTDTQYF,TGTGCCAGCAGACCAGCGGGAGGCACAGATACGCAGTATTTT
TRBJ2-3,14,many,TRBV5-1,NA,CASIREGGTDTQYF,TGCGCCAGCATACGGGAAGGAGGCACAGATACGCAGTATTTT